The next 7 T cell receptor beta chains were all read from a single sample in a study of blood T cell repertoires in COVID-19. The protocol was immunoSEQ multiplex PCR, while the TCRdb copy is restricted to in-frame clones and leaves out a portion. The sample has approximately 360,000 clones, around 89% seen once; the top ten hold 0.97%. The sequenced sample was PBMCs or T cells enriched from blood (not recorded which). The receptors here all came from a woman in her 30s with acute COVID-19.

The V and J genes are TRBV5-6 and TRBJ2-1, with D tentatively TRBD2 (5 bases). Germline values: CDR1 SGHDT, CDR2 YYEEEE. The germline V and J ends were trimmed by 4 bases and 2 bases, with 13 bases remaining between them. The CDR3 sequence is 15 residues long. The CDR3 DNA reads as TGTGCCAGCAGCCACACTAGTCAACCCTACAATGAGCAGTTCTTC. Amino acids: CASSHTSQPYNEQFF.

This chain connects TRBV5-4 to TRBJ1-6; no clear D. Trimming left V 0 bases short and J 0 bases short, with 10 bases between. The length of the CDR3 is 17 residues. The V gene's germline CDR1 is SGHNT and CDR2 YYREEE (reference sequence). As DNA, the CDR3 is TGTGCCAGCAGCTTGGGTCCAGGCCACTCCTATAATTCACCCCTCCACTTT. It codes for CASSLGPGHSYNSPLHF.

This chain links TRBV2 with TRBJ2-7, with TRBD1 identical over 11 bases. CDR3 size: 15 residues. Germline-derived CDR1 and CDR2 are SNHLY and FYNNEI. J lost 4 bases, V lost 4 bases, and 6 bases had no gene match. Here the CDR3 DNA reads TGTGCCAGCAGTGGGGGACAGGGGGTACCGTACGAGCAGTACTTC. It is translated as CASSGGQGVPYEQYF.

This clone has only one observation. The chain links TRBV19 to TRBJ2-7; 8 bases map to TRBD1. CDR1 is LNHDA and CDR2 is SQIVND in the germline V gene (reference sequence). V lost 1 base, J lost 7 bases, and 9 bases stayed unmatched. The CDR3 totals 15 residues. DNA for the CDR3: TGTGCCAGTAGTATAGCACGAGACAGGGGAACGGAGCAGTACTTC. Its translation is CASSIARDRGTEQYF.

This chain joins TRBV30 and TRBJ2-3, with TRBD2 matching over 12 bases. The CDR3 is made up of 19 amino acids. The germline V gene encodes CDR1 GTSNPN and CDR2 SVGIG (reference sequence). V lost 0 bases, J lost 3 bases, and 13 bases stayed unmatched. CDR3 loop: CAWSVTASGGALATDTQYF. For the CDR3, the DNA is TGTGCCTGGAGTGTAACCGCTAGCGGGGGGGCTTTGGCTACAGATACGCAGTATTTT.

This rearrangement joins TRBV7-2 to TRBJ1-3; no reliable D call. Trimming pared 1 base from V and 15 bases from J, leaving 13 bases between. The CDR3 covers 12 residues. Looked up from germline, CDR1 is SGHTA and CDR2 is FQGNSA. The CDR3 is CASSLEAGKGYF. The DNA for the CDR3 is TGTGCCAGCAGCTTAGAAGCCGGGAAGGGATATTTT.

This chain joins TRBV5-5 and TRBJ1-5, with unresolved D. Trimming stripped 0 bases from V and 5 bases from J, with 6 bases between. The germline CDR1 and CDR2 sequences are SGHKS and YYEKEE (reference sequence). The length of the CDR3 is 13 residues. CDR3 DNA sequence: TGTGCCAGCAGCTTGGACAGTTATCAGCCCCAGCATTTT. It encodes CASSLDSYQPQHF.